Listed here are 20 T cell receptor beta chains from one sample, sequenced in a study of CD8 T cells in ankylosing spondylitis. MiXCR, run by TCRdb on the 5' RACE reads, gives a single entry per CDR3 protein. The sample carries 250,000 or so distinct CDR3 sequences, about a sixth recorded once. The sample taken for sequencing was blood, either unsorted or a sorted T cell fraction (not recorded which). The receptors derive from a male donor with ankylosing spondylitis or in good health (not recorded which).

The chain has TRBV4-2 and TRBJ1-6; tentative D call: TRBD1 (5 bases). Germline CDR1 and CDR2: LGHNA and YNFKEQ. This CDR3 region has 13 residues. V lost 0 bases and J 13 bases, leaving 10 bases between the germline ends. This chain's CDR3 is CASSQDSQAPLHF. CDR3 nucleotides: TGTGCCAGCAGCCAAGACTCACAGGCCCCCCTCCACTTT.

The rearrangement joins TRBV4-1 to TRBJ2-7; 7 bases fit TRBD1. Germline lookup yields CDR1 MGHRA and CDR2 YSYEKL. This CDR3 comprises 15 residues. Trimming cost V 4 bases and J 2 bases; bases outside gene matches: 8. For the CDR3, the DNA is TGCGCCAGCAGCCCCTCCGGGACAGCGACCTACGAGCAGTACTTC. Translation: CASSPSGTATYEQYF.

This clonotype has only a few counts. This rearrangement joins TRBV18 to TRBJ1-1, with D possibly matching TRBD1 (5 bases). Germline loops: CDR1 KGHSH, CDR2 LQKENI. This CDR3 has 14 amino acids. V lost 3 bases, J lost 0 bases, and 8 bases lay in between. The CDR3 loop is CASSPQGMNTEAFF. CDR3 DNA sequence: TGTGCCAGCTCACCCCAGGGCATGAACACTGAAGCTTTCTTT.

The J gene is TRBJ1-2, the V gene TRBV4-1; TRBD1 aligns across 9 bases. V gave up 1 base and J gave up 8 bases; unmatched junction bases: 2. Germline CDR1 and CDR2: MGHRA and YSYEKL. The CDR3 runs to 13 residues. CDR3 loop: CASSQVDRGGYTF. The CDR3 DNA reads TGCGCCAGCAGCCAAGTGGACAGGGGCGGCTACACCTTC.

This clonotype was detected many times. The rearrangement joins TRBV4-2 to TRBJ1-1; 9 bases line up with TRBD1. Germline-derived CDR1 and CDR2 are LGHNA and YNFKEQ. The CDR3 covers 14 residues. V gave up 1 base and J gave up 4 bases; unmatched junction bases: 1. Here the CDR3 DNA reads TGTGCCAGCAGCCAAGGGACAGGGGCCACTGAAGCTTTCTTT. Translated: CASSQGTGATEAFF.

The chain couples TRBV29-1 to TRBJ2-1; D call uncertain. Germline V gene lookup returns CDR1 SQVTM and CDR2 ANQGSEA. CDR3 size: 13 residues. V was cut by 2 bases and J by 4 bases, with 9 bases left in between. The CDR3 region is CSVEWQPYNEQFF. The CDR3 nucleotides read TGCAGCGTTGAATGGCAGCCTTACAATGAGCAGTTCTTC.

In its sample, this clonotype was seen a few times. The chain carries TRBV11-2 and TRBJ2-1; D is unclear. Trimming removed 5 bases from V and 6 bases from J, with 8 bases in between. Germline V gene lookup returns CDR1 SGHAT and CDR2 FQNNGV. This CDR3 contains 12 residues. The CDR3 reads CASSPQANEQFF. DNA for the CDR3: TGTGCCAGCAGCCCTCAAGCCAATGAGCAGTTCTTC.

A few counts support this clonotype. This chain connects TRBV12-3 or TRBV12-4 to TRBJ1-2; TRBD1 matches at 10 bases. There are 15 residues in the CDR3. With V trimmed by 3 bases and J by 6 bases, 7 bases remained unmatched. The CDR3 coding sequence is TGTGCCAGCAGTTTCTTCGACAGGGGGCCGGATGGCTACACCTTC. Its protein is CASSFFDRGPDGYTF.

In its sample, this clonotype was seen once. The rearrangement uses TRBV4-1 and TRBJ2-7, with D unresolved. The CDR3 covers 16 residues. Between the trimmed V and J ends, which lost 0 bases and 3 bases, there was a span of 15 bases. Germline loops: CDR1 MGHRA, CDR2 YSYEKL. DNA for the CDR3: TGCGCCAGCAGCCAAGATGTACCGCAGGAGAGCTACGAGCAGTACTTC. Translating gives CASSQDVPQESYEQYF.

CDR3 DNA: TGTGCCAGCAGTTACTTTCGCTCCGGATCCACAGATACGCAGTATTTT. Residues: CASSYFRSGSTDTQYF. The rearrangement links TRBV6-5 to TRBJ2-3, with D unresolved. Germline V CDR1 and CDR2: MNHEY, SVGAGI. Trimming stripped 1 base from V and 2 bases from J, with 13 bases between. This CDR3 is 16 amino acids long.

The CDR3 DNA follows: TGTGCCAGCAGCTCAGAGGGACAGAGATCATACGAGCAGTACTTC. Translation gives CASSSEGQRSYEQYF. This rearrangement joins TRBV11-1 to TRBJ2-7, with 7 bases fitting TRBD1. Per the germline V gene, CDR1 is SGHAT and CDR2 is FQDESV (reference sequence). The ends lost 4 bases at V and 4 bases at J; junction bases unmatched: 10. This CDR3 comprises 15 residues. Combining the CDR3 with reference TRBV11-1 and TRBJ2-7 gives the whole variable domain EAEVAQSPRYKITEKSQAVAFWCDPISGHATLYWYRQILGQGPELLVQFQDESVVDDSQLPKDRFSAERLKGVDSTLKIQPAELGDSAMYLCASSSEGQRSYEQYFGPGTRLTVT.

This clonotype was detected ten times or more. The chain recombines TRBV7-2 with TRBJ1-1, with D unclear. Trimming left V 4 bases short and J 1 base short, with 10 bases between. This CDR3 comprises 14 residues. The germline CDR1 and CDR2 sequences are SGHTA and FQGNSA. The CDR3: CASSSPLGNTEAFF. The CDR3 nucleotides read TGTGCCAGCAGCTCGCCCTTGGGGAACACTGAAGCTTTCTTT.

Comment on this clonotype: Relative to the germline gene, one junction end is altered; a read error may explain this. DNA of the CDR3: TGTGCTAGCAGCCCAGAACGTATGGCGGGCCCGATGGCGGCCCAGTACTTC. It is translated as CASSPERMAGPMAAQYF. This rearrangement joins TRBV7-7 to TRBJ2-5; D is possibly TRBD2 (5 bases). In germline, CDR1 is SSHAT, CDR2 FNYEAQ (reference sequence). CDR3 length: 17 amino acids.

The count of this clonotype is one. V usage is TRBV7-8 and J usage is TRBJ2-1; D is uncertain. V lost 4 bases and J 0 bases, leaving 10 bases between the germline ends. Per the germline V gene, CDR1 is SGHVS and CDR2 is FQNEAQ. This CDR3 contains 15 residues. The DNA of the CDR3 is TGTGCCAGCAGCTCCTACCATAGCTCCTACAATGAGCAGTTCTTC. This encodes CASSSYHSSYNEQFF.

This sequence joins TRBV29-1 and TRBJ2-7; 14 bases line up with TRBD2. V was pared by 0 bases and J by 5 bases, with 12 bases of the junction left unmatched. The CDR3 covers 18 residues. Germline V gives CDR1 SQVTM, CDR2 ANQGSEA. Here the CDR3 DNA reads TGCAGCGTTGAAGATCGGGGACTAGCGGGAGTTTGGAACCACGAGCAGTACTTC. Translation gives CSVEDRGLAGVWNHEQYF.

The chain carries TRBV7-8 and TRBJ2-1; TRBD1 agrees at 8 bases. Per the germline V gene, CDR1 is SGHVS and CDR2 is FQNEAQ. The CDR3 totals 17 residues. V shed 0 bases, J shed 8 bases, and the junction held 12 bases outside the gene matches. CDR3 loop: CASSLAEGPGGVDEQFF. CDR3 coding DNA: TGTGCCAGCAGCTTAGCTGAGGGGCCAGGGGGCGTGGATGAGCAGTTCTTC.

This clonotype was seen only a few times. This chain connects TRBV7-9 to TRBJ1-1; D remains unclear. The CDR3 covers 15 residues. Germline CDR1 is SEHNR and CDR2 is FQNEAQ (reference sequence). V dropped 4 bases and J dropped 0 bases, with 12 bases sitting between them. The CDR3 loop reads CASSSPGPLNTEAFF. The CDR3 DNA reads TGTGCCAGCAGCTCCCCCGGGCCCCTGAACACTGAAGCTTTCTTT.

The gene calls are TRBV29-1 and TRBJ2-7; maybe TRBD1 (6 bases). The germline V and J ends were trimmed by 5 bases and 2 bases, with 19 bases remaining between them. This CDR3 region has 15 residues. CDR1 is SQVTM, CDR2 ANQGSEA, per germline. The chain's CDR3 is CSVCGEQGMTYEQYF. In DNA, the CDR3 is TGCAGCGTTTGCGGCGAACAGGGCATGACCTACGAGCAGTACTTC.

The chain carries TRBV11-1 and TRBJ2-7; 10 bases map to TRBD2. The CDR3 length is 15 residues. After removal of 1 base from V and 5 bases from J, the junction contained 5 bases not matched to a gene. Per germline, CDR1 SGHAT and CDR2 FQDESV (reference sequence). The CDR3 DNA follows: TGTGCCAGCAGCTTAGGACGGACTAGCGGACACGAGCAGTACTTC. It translates to CASSLGRTSGHEQYF.

The gene calls are TRBV6-5 and TRBJ2-3; D call uncertain. The CDR3 loop spans 16 amino acids. Trimming pared 2 bases from V and 0 bases from J, leaving 12 bases between. Germline CDR1 and CDR2: MNHEY and SVGAGI. Here the CDR3 DNA reads TGTGCCAGCAGTTACGGTATAGCAGAAAGCACAGATACGCAGTATTTT. Protein product: CASSYGIAESTDTQYF.